This paragraph reports one TCR beta chain. The source of the sample is a study of blood T cell repertoires in COVID-19. For the study at large: From the United States, Italy and Spain came samples of acute and convalescent COVID-19. PBMCs, B-cell-depleted T cells, or T cells provided the cDNA or gDNA that made up the material.

In the authors' workflow: It was from reference gene primer amplification that nucleated cell counts were estimated. Measured with immunoSEQ multiplex PCR; TCRdb has only the in-frame clones, and not every one. V and J calls plus clone size are reproduced from that table; the DNA served to infer D and trimming. The sample shows 150,000 to 200,000 clones, about 80% of them seen only once. There are 13 residues in the CDR3. Germline V gene lookup returns CDR1 LNHDA and CDR2 SQIVND (reference sequence). Trimming took 4 bases from V and 5 from J; bases not matched to a gene: 2. The chain joins TRBV19 to TRBJ1-2; 9 bases fit TRBD1. The TCR comes from a human donor in a cohort sampled during active COVID-19. Sequenced input: peripheral blood. The chain's CDR3 is CASSRGQGYGYTF. Written as DNA, the CDR3 is TGTGCCAGTAGTAGAGGACAGGGGTATGGCTACACCTTC.